The 23 T cell receptor beta chains below were found in one sample sequenced in a study of blood T cell repertoires in COVID-19. Generated by immunoSEQ multiplex PCR, the TCRdb table keeps only in-frame clones and is missing some. Of 200,000 to 300,000 clones in the sample, approximately 78% are singletons; the top ten hold about an eighth. Sequences were obtained from peripheral blood. These receptor sequences come from a woman aged 60-70 years with active or convalescent COVID-19.

This chain joins TRBV5-6 and TRBJ1-2, with TRBD1 matching 8 bases. Germline CDR1 is SGHDT and CDR2 is YYEEEE. The trim removed 4 bases at V and 4 bases at J, leaving 15 bases unmatched. The CDR3 contains 17 residues. The CDR3 reads CASSSPGQALLGYGYTF. In DNA, the CDR3 is TGTGCCAGCAGCAGCCCGGGACAGGCCCTACTAGGCTATGGCTACACCTTC.

The genes are TRBV19 and TRBJ2-3, with D maybe TRBD2 (7 bases). The CDR3 covers 14 residues. Germline assignment: CDR1 LNHDA and CDR2 SQIVND (reference sequence). With 7 bases removed from V and 3 bases from J, the gap between germline ends came to 14 bases. CDR3 in amino acids: CASTPRGGTDTQYF. CDR3 bases: TGTGCCAGTACCCCTAGGGGGGGGACAGATACGCAGTATTTT. Supplemented by reference TRBV19 and TRBJ2-3, the full variable domain reads DGGITQSPKYLFRKEGQNVTLSCEQNLNHDAMYWYRQDPGQGLRLIYYSQIVNDFQKGDIAEGYSVSREKKESFPLTVTSAQKNPTAFYLCASTPRGGTDTQYFGPGTRLTVL.

This clone was counted once. This may arise from a read error, as a much more abundant clone is one base away. The chain joins TRBV5-4 to TRBJ1-6; D is ambiguous. Trimming took off 2 bases at V and 7 bases at J, with 10 bases between the two ends. Germline assignment: CDR1 SGHNT and CDR2 YYREEE (reference sequence). The CDR3 loop spans 14 amino acids. This CDR3 reads CASSLGSGNSPLHF. The DNA of the CDR3 is TGTGCCAGCAGCTTAGGGTCGGGGAATTCACCCCTCCACTTT.

This chain uses TRBV9 with TRBJ2-1; 7 nucleotides align to TRBD2. The CDR3 loop spans 17 amino acids. CDR1 SGDLS and CDR2 YYNGEE come from the germline V gene. Unmatched junction bases numbered 13, after V lost 2 bases and J lost 5 bases. The DNA for the CDR3 is TGTGCCAGCAGCGTGAGGCTAGCGGACGGAATCCACAATGAGCAGTTCTTC. It is translated as CASSVRLADGIHNEQFF. The complete variable domain, with remaining parts taken from reference TRBV9 and TRBJ2-1, reads DSGVTQTPKHLITATGQRVTLRCSPRSGDLSVYWYQQSLDQGLQFLIQYYNGEERAKGNILERFSAQQFPDLHSELNLSSLELGDSALYFCASSVRLADGIHNEQFFGPGTRLTVL.

The genes are TRBV12-3 or TRBV12-4 and TRBJ1-5, with TRBD1 identical over 7 bases. V was pared by 6 bases and J by 7 bases, with 3 bases of the junction left unmatched. The CDR3 is made up of 12 amino acids. The CDR3 nucleotides read TGTGCCAGCAGACAGGGGTGGCAGCCCCAGCATTTT. This translates into CASRQGWQPQHF.

J is TRBJ2-1 and V is TRBV19; 11 nucleotides line up with TRBD1. Germline loops: CDR1 LNHDA, CDR2 SQIVND (reference sequence). V lost 7 bases to trimming and J lost 0 bases; unmatched junction nucleotides: 17. This CDR3 is 20 amino acids long. CDR3 loop: CASIHPPGQGGSGSYNEQFF. In nucleotides, the CDR3 is TGTGCCAGTATCCATCCTCCGGGACAGGGGGGTTCGGGCTCCTACAATGAGCAGTTCTTC.

The J gene is TRBJ1-5, the V gene TRBV19; 9 bases map to TRBD1. V lost 7 bases, J lost 7 bases, and 11 bases stayed unmatched. The CDR3 is 15 amino acids. Germline V lookup: CDR1 LNHDA, CDR2 SQIVND (reference sequence). CDR3 in amino acids: CASISDRGTRQPQHF. Here the CDR3 DNA reads TGTGCCAGTATTTCCGACAGGGGGACGAGGCAGCCCCAGCATTTT.

The chain couples TRBV30 to TRBJ1-2; maybe TRBD1 (6 bases). Trimming pared 4 bases from V and 6 bases from J, leaving 15 bases between. Germline V gene lookup returns CDR1 GTSNPN and CDR2 SVGIG (reference sequence). The CDR3 extends over 13 amino acids. The CDR3 is CAWNGGAFDGYTF. CDR3 nucleotide sequence: TGTGCCTGGAATGGGGGGGCTTTCGATGGCTACACCTTC. The full variable domain, in which reference TRBV30 and TRBJ1-2 provide the parts outside the CDR3, is SQTIHQWPATLVQPVGSPLSLECTVEGTSNPNLYWYRQAAGRGLQLLFYSVGIGQISSEVPQNLSASRPQDRQFILSSKKLLLSDSGFYLCAWNGGAFDGYTFGSGTRLTVV.

The chain has TRBV5-1 and TRBJ2-3; TRBD1 matches at 7 bases. From germline, CDR1 is SGHRS and CDR2 YFSETQ. J was trimmed by 0 bases and V by 7 bases; bases with no gene match: 8. This CDR3 is 15 amino acids long. CDR3 DNA: TGCGCCAGCCGGAACAGGGGACAAAGCACAGATACGCAGTATTTT. Translating gives CASRNRGQSTDTQYF.

This chain connects TRBV12-5 to TRBJ2-7, with a weak D call TRBD1 (6 bases). The V gene's germline CDR1 is LGHNT and CDR2 FRNRAP. Trimming shortened V by 6 bases and J by 4 bases, and 16 bases separated the two germline ends. There are 14 residues in the CDR3. The CDR3 DNA follows: TGTGCTAGTGGCCCCGACAGGAGCGTATACGAGCAGTACTTC. Amino acids: CASGPDRSVYEQYF.

The chain combines TRBV5-1 with TRBJ2-1; 11 bases are a match to TRBD2. The CDR3 contains 19 residues. Germline V CDR1 and CDR2: SGHRS, YFSETQ. The J segment lost 2 bases and the V segment lost 0 bases, leaving 10 bases of the junction unmatched. The CDR3 DNA is TGCGCCAGCAGCTTGGTGTTGCTAGCGGGGGGCAGGGCCTACAATGAGCAGTTCTTC. Amino acids: CASSLVLLAGGRAYNEQFF.

The chain links TRBV9 to TRBJ1-6, with a tentative D call TRBD1 (5 bases). Germline V gene sequence: CDR1 SGDLS, CDR2 YYNGEE. Trimming took off 4 bases at V and 6 bases at J, with 17 bases between the two ends. The CDR3 has 16 amino acids. CDR3 coding DNA: TGTGCCAGCAGCCCCCGGGGGTCCGGAGGTAATTCACCCCTCCACTTT. As protein: CASSPRGSGGNSPLHF.

This chain connects TRBV6-6 to TRBJ1-4; D is ambiguous. CDR1 and CDR2 from the germline V gene are MNHNY and SVGAGI (reference sequence). The CDR3 is 15 amino acids. V was shortened by 2 bases and J by 3 bases, with 10 bases between the two germline ends. The CDR3 region has the DNA TGTGCCAGCAGTTACCCCGGTGGAGCTAATGAAAAACTGTTTTTT. The encoded protein is CASSYPGGANEKLFF.

CDR3 in amino acids: CASRETGRLGEQYF. The CDR3, as DNA: TGTGCCAGTAGGGAGACAGGCCGACTTGGCGAGCAGTACTTC. The chain recombines TRBV19 with TRBJ2-7, with D maybe TRBD1 (6 bases). Trimming pared 6 bases from V and 6 bases from J, leaving 18 bases between. This CDR3 has 14 residues. CDR1 is LNHDA, CDR2 SQIVND, per germline (reference sequence).

The chain joins TRBV7-9 to TRBJ2-1; D possibly corresponds to TRBD1 (6 bases). CDR1 and CDR2 from the germline V gene are SEHNR and FQNEAQ (reference sequence). The length of the CDR3 is 14 residues. Deletions cut 5 bases from V and 6 bases from J, with 14 bases between. As DNA, the CDR3 is TGTGCCAGCAGCAAAATGGAAGGGGGCAATGAGCAGTTCTTC. Amino acid sequence: CASSKMEGGNEQFF.

This clone was seen only a few times. This chain connects TRBV5-5 to TRBJ1-2; unclear D gene. The CDR3 loop spans 16 amino acids. CDR1 SGHKS and CDR2 YYEKEE come from the germline V gene (reference sequence). Trimming removed 4 bases from V and 2 bases from J, with 18 bases in between. CDR3 amino acids: CASSILYGVSNYGYTF. CDR3 DNA sequence: TGTGCCAGCAGCATTCTGTACGGGGTATCGAACTATGGCTACACCTTC.

The chain employs TRBV6-5 and TRBJ1-4, with TRBD1 matching over 7 bases. V lost 10 bases and J lost 7; bases outside the gene matches: 12. CDR1 is MNHEY, CDR2 SVGAGI, per germline. The CDR3 contains 14 residues. CDR3 sequence reads: CATTRQGLGEKLFF. The CDR3, as DNA: TGTGCCACCACCCGACAGGGTCTGGGTGAAAAACTGTTTTTT.

The V and J genes are TRBV10-3 and TRBJ1-4, with D tentatively TRBD1 (6 bases). The CDR3 has 15 residues. V shed 3 bases and J shed 3 bases, with 11 bases lying between them. CDR1 is ENHRY, CDR2 SYGVKD, per germline. For the CDR3, the DNA is TGTGCCATCAGTGATCAGGGGCGGGCTAATGAAAAACTGTTTTTT. Its protein is CAISDQGRANEKLFF.

In regard to this clone: Additional DNA sequences in this sample encode the identical CDR3. The chain links TRBV7-3 to TRBJ2-6, with D possibly matching TRBD1 (6 bases). The CDR3 spans 17 residues. The germline gives CDR1 SGHTA, CDR2 FQGTGA. The V end was cut by 5 bases, the J end by 4 bases, with 18 bases between. The CDR3 spells CASSLTGGPRGANVLTF. In DNA form, the CDR3 reads TGTGCCAGCAGCCTGACTGGGGGCCCCAGGGGGGCCAACGTCCTGACTTTC.

The rearrangement links TRBV7-2 to TRBJ1-1, with a weak D call TRBD1 (6 bases). The CDR3 has 16 amino acids. Trimming took 5 bases from V and 4 from J, leaving 20 bases between them. Germline loops: CDR1 SGHTA, CDR2 FQGNSA. CDR3 loop: CASSTHRVGRVTEAFF. The CDR3 DNA reads as TGTGCCAGCAGCACCCACAGGGTAGGGCGCGTCACTGAAGCTTTCTTT.

This clone occurred a few times. Other DNA sequences in this specimen translate into the identical CDR3. The V call is TRBV5-1, the J call TRBJ2-7; D is perhaps TRBD1 (5 bases). The CDR3 is 13 amino acids. With 5 bases removed from V and 0 bases from J, the gap between germline ends came to 9 bases. Germline CDR1 reads SGHRS; CDR2 reads YFSETQ. DNA of the CDR3: TGCGCCAGCAGTACTGACAGCTCCTACGAGCAGTACTTC. It is translated as CASSTDSSYEQYF.

The chain employs TRBV27 and TRBJ1-5, with TRBD1 as a possible D gene (5 bases). Per germline, CDR1 MNHEY and CDR2 SMNVEV (reference sequence). The CDR3 runs to 14 residues. V was pared by 6 bases and J by 5 bases, with 14 bases between. CDR3 amino acids: CASSPLGGYQPQHF. DNA for the CDR3: TGTGCCAGCAGCCCGTTGGGGGGTTATCAGCCCCAGCATTTT.

The gene calls are TRBV4-3 and TRBJ2-7; TRBD1 matches 10 bases. Trimming took 0 bases from V and 6 from J; bases not matched to a gene: 5. The CDR3 totals 15 residues. Germline V gene sequence: CDR1 LGHNA, CDR2 YSLEER. The CDR3 DNA sequence: TGCGCCAGCAGCCAAGATACGGGACAGGGGCGCGAGCAGTACTTC. It codes for CASSQDTGQGREQYF.